This T cell receptor (beta chain) originates from a study of OX40 agonist ivuxolimab in advanced cancers. On the study more broadly: Cohort: 82.7% men, mean age approximately 60, aged about 20 to 90.

Deletions cut 5 bases from V and 3 bases from J, with 10 bases between. The CDR3 covers 13 residues. CDR1 MDHEN and CDR2 SYDVKM come from the germline V gene. A remark on this clone: Antigen: not known.

Data came from immunoSEQ multiplex PCR; TCRdb stores just in-frame clones and leaves some out. In the table there are about 60,000 clones, 75% to 90% of which are singletons. The study's findings and limits: Researchers report that CD8+ T cells had, on average, more expanded clones than CD4+. Part of the nonresponder group also had normalized T-cell clonal expansion that was low.

Sample: CD4+ or CD8+ T cells sorted from blood, taken in a trial of the OX40 agonist ivuxolimab. The source of this sequence is an adult with an advanced solid tumor such as melanoma, head and neck, liver or kidney cancer. This chain links TRBV28 with TRBJ1-1, with D tentatively TRBD1 (5 bases). CDR3 region: CASSQAGYTEAFF. The CDR3 DNA follows: TGTGCCAGCAGTCAGGCAGGGTACACTGAAGCTTTCTTT.